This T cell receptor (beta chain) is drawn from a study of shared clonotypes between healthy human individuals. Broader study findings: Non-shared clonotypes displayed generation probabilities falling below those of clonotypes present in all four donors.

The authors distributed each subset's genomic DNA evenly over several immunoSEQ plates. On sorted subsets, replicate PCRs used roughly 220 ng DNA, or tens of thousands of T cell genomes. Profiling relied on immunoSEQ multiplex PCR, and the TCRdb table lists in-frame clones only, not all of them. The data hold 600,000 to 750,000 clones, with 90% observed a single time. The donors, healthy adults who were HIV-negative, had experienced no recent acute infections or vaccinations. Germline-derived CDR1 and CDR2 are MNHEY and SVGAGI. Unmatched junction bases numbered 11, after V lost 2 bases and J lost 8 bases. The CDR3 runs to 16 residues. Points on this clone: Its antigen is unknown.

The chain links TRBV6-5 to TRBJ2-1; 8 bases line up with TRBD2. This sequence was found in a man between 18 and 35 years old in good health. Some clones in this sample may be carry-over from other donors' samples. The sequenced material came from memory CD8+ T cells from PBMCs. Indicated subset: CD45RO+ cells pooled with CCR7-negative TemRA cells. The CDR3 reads CASSYPGTRRLDEQFF. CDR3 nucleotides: TGTGCCAGCAGTTACCCGGGGACTAGAAGGTTGGATGAGCAGTTCTTC.